The 24 T cell receptor beta chains given below trace back to one sample, sequenced in a study of patients and donors after allogeneic stem cell transplantation. TCRdb recomputed calls from the RT-PCR reads with MiXCR, one row per CDR3 protein. This table has about 150,000 distinct CDR3 sequences, approximately 35% appearing once. Material: blood, either unsorted or a sorted T cell fraction (not recorded which). The receptors come from a human donor who was either an allogeneic HSCT recipient or a stem cell or donor lymphocyte infusion donor (not recorded which). It is not recorded whose cells these are; they may come from a transplant donor.

The CDR3 region has the DNA TGTGCCAGCAGCCCGGGACTAGCGGGGGGCCCTCAAGAGACCCAGTACTTC. It is translated as CASSPGLAGGPQETQYF. V and J are TRBV7-9 and TRBJ2-5, with 15 bases identical to TRBD2. V gave up 5 bases and J gave up 2 bases; unmatched junction bases: 6. Germline V gene lookup returns CDR1 SEHNR and CDR2 FQNEAQ (reference sequence). The CDR3 consists of 17 residues. Full variable domain (rest looked up from reference TRBV7-9 and TRBJ2-5): DTGVSQNPRHKITKRGQNVTFRCDPISEHNRLYWYRQTLGQGPEFLTYFQNEAQLEKSRLLSDRFSAERPKGSFSTLEIQRTEQGDSAMYLCASSPGLAGGPQETQYFGPGTRLLVL.

V and J are TRBV7-9 and TRBJ2-2, with a weak D call TRBD2 (5 bases). This CDR3 is 15 amino acids long. Germline V gene lookup returns CDR1 SEHNR and CDR2 FQNEAQ (reference sequence). Trimming took 5 bases from V and 5 from J, leaving 15 bases between them. The CDR3 sequence is CASSPPASGTGELFF. The DNA of the CDR3 is TGTGCCAGCAGCCCGCCGGCCTCGGGAACCGGGGAGCTGTTTTTT.

The sample holds a few counts of this clonotype. At one boundary the junction diverges from the germline segment, which might be a read error. This chain joins TRBV14 and TRBJ1-6; 7 bases are a match to TRBD1. Germline CDR1 reads SGHDN; CDR2 reads FVKESK. The CDR3 runs 15 residues. The CDR3, as DNA: TGTGCCAGCAGCAAAGAGGCAGGGGGTTATTCACCCCTCCACTTT. It specifies CASSKEAGGYSPLHF.

This clonotype was counted at least ten times. This sequence joins TRBV5-8 and TRBJ1-2; D is perhaps TRBD1 (6 bases). Germline assignment: CDR1 SGHTS and CDR2 YDEGEE. Trimming removed 2 bases at V and 2 bases at J, with 13 bases between. The CDR3 totals 15 residues. The CDR3, as DNA: TGTGCCAGCAGCTTCCCCCAGGGGCCCAACTATGGCTACACCTTC. This codes for CASSFPQGPNYGYTF.

The gene calls are TRBV6-5 and TRBJ2-1; D possibly corresponds to TRBD1 (6 bases). The CDR3 contains 17 residues. Trimming shortened V by 0 bases and J by 1 base, and 13 bases separated the two germline ends. Germline CDR1 and CDR2: MNHEY and SVGAGI. CDR3 nucleotide sequence: TGTGCCAGCAGTTACTCCCCCAGGGGTGGGTCCTACAATGAGCAGTTCTTC. It yields the protein CASSYSPRGGSYNEQFF.

In this sample, this clonotype turned up a few times. The chain carries TRBV6-6 and TRBJ2-7; TRBD1 might be the D (5 bases). With 0 bases removed from V and 3 bases from J, the gap between germline ends came to 9 bases. The length of the CDR3 is 14 residues. Germline V gene sequence: CDR1 MNHNY, CDR2 SVGAGI (reference sequence). The CDR3 DNA is TGTGCCAGCAGTTACTCGCGAAGGGGCTACGAGCAGTACTTC. Translated, it gives CASSYSRRGYEQYF.

This clonotype was seen more than once but under ten times. This rearrangement joins TRBV12-3 or TRBV12-4 to TRBJ1-1; 7 bases match TRBD1. J gave up 5 bases and V 6 bases, and 12 bases lay outside the gene matches. This CDR3 contains 15 residues. In DNA, the CDR3 is TGTGCCAGCAGCGCCTCAGGGGGAATAGTAACTGAAGCTTTCTTT. Translating gives CASSASGGIVTEAFF.

The chain links TRBV6-1 to TRBJ1-4; D unresolved. Germline values: CDR1 MNHNS, CDR2 SASEGT. V dropped 1 base and J dropped 12 bases, with 12 bases sitting between them. The CDR3 runs 13 residues. This CDR3 reads CASSEEDGRELFF. Written as DNA, the CDR3 is TGTGCCAGCAGTGAAGAGGACGGGAGGGAACTGTTTTTT.

This clonotype was picked up many times. This chain uses TRBV20-1 with TRBJ1-2; TRBD1 aligns across 7 bases. The CDR3 extends over 13 amino acids. With 5 bases clipped from V and 4 bases from J, the junction kept 7 bases outside the gene matches. Germline CDR1 and CDR2: DFQATT and SNEGSKA (reference sequence). CDR3 sequence reads: CSAYRGSVYGYTF. The CDR3 bases are TGCAGTGCTTACAGGGGTTCAGTCTATGGCTACACCTTC.

The chain carries TRBV25-1 and TRBJ1-4, with unresolved D. V dropped 5 bases and J dropped 5 bases, with 6 bases sitting between them. This CDR3 contains 12 residues. Germline CDR1 reads MGHDK; CDR2 reads SYGVNS. Written as DNA, the CDR3 is TGTGCCAGCAGTACACAGAATGAAAAACTGTTTTTT. It codes for CASSTQNEKLFF.

This clonotype was seen a single time. The chain carries TRBV24-1 and TRBJ2-3; unclear D gene. CDR1 and CDR2 from the germline V gene are KGHDR and SFDVKD. This CDR3 is 13 amino acids long. V lost 5 bases to trimming and J lost 4 bases, with 9 bases between them. CDR3 in DNA: TGTGCCACCAGTGCCCCCGGCCCAGATACGCAGTATTTT. This translates into CATSAPGPDTQYF.

This clonotype was detected many times. The V call is TRBV27, the J call TRBJ1-1, with D maybe TRBD1 (6 bases). The CDR3 runs to 14 residues. Germline V CDR1 and CDR2: MNHEY, SMNVEV (reference sequence). With 7 bases removed from V and 1 base from J, the gap between germline ends came to 13 bases. The CDR3 region is CASNKGGSNTEAFF. The CDR3 DNA sequence: TGTGCCAGCAATAAAGGGGGATCGAACACTGAAGCTTTCTTT.

This clonotype was seen a few times. The CDR3, as DNA: TGCAGCGTTGAAGAGACCGGGCCGCGAGCCCCCCAGTACTTC. This codes for CSVEETGPRAPQYF. This chain connects TRBV29-1 to TRBJ2-5; D is ambiguous. The CDR3 extends over 14 amino acids. V was cut by 0 bases and J by 9 bases, with 17 bases left in between. CDR1 and CDR2 from the germline V gene are SQVTM and ANQGSEA. The variable domain in full, completed from reference TRBV29-1 and TRBJ2-5, reads SAVISQKPSRDICQRGTSLTIQCQVDSQVTMMFWYRQQPGQSLTLIATANQGSEATYESGFVIDKFPISRPNLTFSTLTVSNMSPEDSSIYLCSVEETGPRAPQYFGPGTRLLVL.

To note about this clonotype: Here the CDR3 omits its conserved ending phenylalanine or tryptophan, so a read error is the likely source. The rearrangement links TRBV7-2 to TRBJ2-1; D unclear. This CDR3 contains 16 residues. The germline CDR1 and CDR2 sequences are SGHTA and FQGNSA. Trimming shortened V by 4 bases and J by 1 base, and 14 bases separated the two germline ends. CDR3 region: CASSSVRSRSYNEQFS. In DNA form, the CDR3 reads TGTGCCAGCAGCTCAGTCCGGTCCAGATCCTACAATGAGCAGTTCTCC.

The sample holds a few counts of this clonotype. The chain links TRBV6-5 to TRBJ1-4; unclear D gene. Trimming took off 8 bases at V and 8 bases at J, with 12 bases between the two ends. CDR3 length: 12 amino acids. Germline V gene sequence: CDR1 MNHEY, CDR2 SVGAGI. Here the CDR3 DNA reads TGTGCCAGCGGCTGGGAGGGAGAAAAACTGTTTTTT. Translating gives CASGWEGEKLFF.

This clonotype was seen ten or more times. The chain employs TRBV5-1 and TRBJ1-2; D is undetermined. V lost 5 bases to trimming and J lost 3 bases, with 5 bases between them. Germline CDR1 is SGHRS and CDR2 is YFSETQ. The CDR3 is made up of 11 amino acids. The CDR3 loop reads CASSGDYGYTF. CDR3 nucleotide sequence: TGCGCCAGCAGTGGCGACTATGGCTACACCTTC.

The chain links TRBV2 to TRBJ2-6; D is uncertain. There are 14 residues in the CDR3. Germline V CDR1 and CDR2: SNHLY, FYNNEI. V lost 6 bases and J 0 bases, leaving 6 bases between the germline ends. CDR3 coding DNA: TGTGCCAGCAGAGGTTCCTCTGGGGCCAACGTCCTGACTTTC. Encoded protein: CASRGSSGANVLTF.

The gene calls are TRBV12-3 or TRBV12-4 and TRBJ1-1; D call uncertain. V lost 3 bases to trimming and J lost 4 bases, with 15 bases between them. The CDR3 spans 15 residues. CDR3: CASSFPGRSSTEAFF. The CDR3 bases are TGTGCCAGCAGTTTTCCTGGCCGGAGCAGCACTGAAGCTTTCTTT.

V and J are TRBV7-9 and TRBJ2-1; 7 bases agree with TRBD2. The CDR3 sequence is 13 residues long. V shed 8 bases, J shed 7 bases, and the junction held 8 bases outside the gene matches. CDR1 is SEHNR and CDR2 is FQNEAQ in the germline V gene (reference sequence). Here the CDR3 reads CASFSSGGNEQFF. In DNA, the CDR3 is TGTGCCAGCTTTTCTAGCGGAGGGAATGAGCAGTTCTTC.

This clonotype has a handful of counts. The V call is TRBV12-3 or TRBV12-4, the J call TRBJ1-2; no firm D call. With 6 bases removed from V and 2 bases from J, the gap between germline ends came to 10 bases. The CDR3 spans 13 residues. The CDR3 protein is CASSLQQNYGYTF. The DNA of the CDR3 is TGTGCCAGCAGCTTACAGCAGAACTATGGCTACACCTTC.

This clonotype was seen more than once but under ten times. The V gene is TRBV5-1, the J gene TRBJ1-6; 8 nucleotides align to TRBD1. The CDR3 length is 15 residues. CDR1 is SGHRS, CDR2 YFSETQ, per germline. V gave up 5 bases and J gave up 2 bases; unmatched junction bases: 3. CDR3 in DNA: TGCGCCAGCAGTCCGGACAGGGCCTATAATTCACCCCTCCACTTT. This translates into CASSPDRAYNSPLHF.

This clonotype came up a few times. V is TRBV5-1 and J is TRBJ2-5; tentative D call: TRBD1 (6 bases). The V gene lost 0 bases and the J gene lost 2 bases, with 11 bases spanning the gap. CDR1 SGHRS and CDR2 YFSETQ come from the germline V gene. The CDR3 consists of 15 residues. The DNA for the CDR3 is TGCGCCAGCAGCTTGGAGGGACAAGTACAAGAGACCCAGTACTTC. This gives the protein CASSLEGQVQETQYF. Full variable domain (outside the CDR3, taken from reference TRBV5-1 and TRBJ2-5): KAGVTQTPRYLIKTRGQQVTLSCSPISGHRSVSWYQQTPGQGLQFLFEYFSETQRNKGNFPGRFSGRQFSNSRSEMNVSTLELGDSALYLCASSLEGQVQETQYFGPGTRLLVL.

This clonotype was seen only a few times. This chain links TRBV4-2 with TRBJ2-3; D may correspond to TRBD1 or TRBD2 (6 bases each). Trimming pared 0 bases from V and 6 bases from J, leaving 7 bases between. The germline V gene encodes CDR1 LGHNA and CDR2 YNFKEQ. The CDR3 is 13 residues long. In nucleotides, the CDR3 is TGTGCCAGCAGCCAAGAAGGGGGGGATACGCAGTATTTT. Amino acid sequence: CASSQEGGDTQYF.

The chain joins TRBV5-1 to TRBJ2-7; D unresolved. Germline V gene data show CDR1 as SGHRS and CDR2 as YFSETQ. Trimming left V 0 bases short and J 2 bases short, with 9 bases between. CDR3 length: 14 residues. CDR3: CASSLAESTYEQYF. The CDR3 nucleotides read TGCGCCAGCAGCTTGGCGGAGTCTACCTACGAGCAGTACTTC.